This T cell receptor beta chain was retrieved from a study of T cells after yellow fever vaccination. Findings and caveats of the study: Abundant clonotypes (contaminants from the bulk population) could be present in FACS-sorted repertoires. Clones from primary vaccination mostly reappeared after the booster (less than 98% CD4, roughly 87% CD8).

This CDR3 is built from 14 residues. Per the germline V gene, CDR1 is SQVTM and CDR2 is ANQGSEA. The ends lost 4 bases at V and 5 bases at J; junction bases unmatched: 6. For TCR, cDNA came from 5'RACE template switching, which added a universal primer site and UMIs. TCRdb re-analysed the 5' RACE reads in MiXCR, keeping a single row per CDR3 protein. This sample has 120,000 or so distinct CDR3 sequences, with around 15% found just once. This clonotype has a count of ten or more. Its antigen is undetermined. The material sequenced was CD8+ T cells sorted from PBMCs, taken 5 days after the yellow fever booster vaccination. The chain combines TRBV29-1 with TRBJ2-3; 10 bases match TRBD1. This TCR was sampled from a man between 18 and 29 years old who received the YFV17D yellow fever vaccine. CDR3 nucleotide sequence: TGCAGCGTTGCCGGGACAGGGGCGGGAGATACGCAGTATTTT. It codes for CSVAGTGAGDTQYF.